This T cell receptor beta chain was captured in a study of glioma-infiltrating T cells after dendritic cell vaccination. The CDR3 contains 13 residues. Trimming removed 4 bases from V and 7 bases from J; junction bases left unmatched: 3. The germline V gene has CDR1 ENHRY and CDR2 SYGVKD. General study points: Few patients contributed both blood and tumor specimens.

This clone was observed a single time. The antigen is not known. The PCR used 60 V beta and 13 J beta primers. The method was immunoSEQ multiplex PCR; TCRdb's version includes in-frame clones alone and lacks a portion of them. The sample has approximately 48,000 clones, roughly 85% seen once; the top ten hold about an eighth. Isocitrate dehydrogenase mutation was absent in all glioblastoma patients. The sequence was obtained from a human donor with glioblastoma. The sequencing used blood, collected before dendritic cell vaccination. The chain has TRBV10-3 and TRBJ1-4; TRBD1 matches 7 bases. This CDR3 is CAISANRGEKLFF. CDR3 bases: TGTGCCATCAGTGCAAACAGGGGTGAAAAACTGTTTTTT.